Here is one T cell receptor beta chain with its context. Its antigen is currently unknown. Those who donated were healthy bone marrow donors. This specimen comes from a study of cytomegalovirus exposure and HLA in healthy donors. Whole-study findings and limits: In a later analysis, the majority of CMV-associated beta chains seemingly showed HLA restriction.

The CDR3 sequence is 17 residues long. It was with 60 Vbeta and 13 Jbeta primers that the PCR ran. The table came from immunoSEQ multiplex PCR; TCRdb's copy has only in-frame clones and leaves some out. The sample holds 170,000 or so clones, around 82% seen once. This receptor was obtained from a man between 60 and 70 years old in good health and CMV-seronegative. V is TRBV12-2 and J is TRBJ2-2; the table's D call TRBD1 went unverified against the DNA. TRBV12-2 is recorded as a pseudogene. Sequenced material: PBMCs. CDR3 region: CASRLARQGARGGELFF. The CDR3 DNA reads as TGTGCAAGTCGCTTAGCTCGGCAGGGGGCTCGGGGCGGGGAGCTGTTTTTT.